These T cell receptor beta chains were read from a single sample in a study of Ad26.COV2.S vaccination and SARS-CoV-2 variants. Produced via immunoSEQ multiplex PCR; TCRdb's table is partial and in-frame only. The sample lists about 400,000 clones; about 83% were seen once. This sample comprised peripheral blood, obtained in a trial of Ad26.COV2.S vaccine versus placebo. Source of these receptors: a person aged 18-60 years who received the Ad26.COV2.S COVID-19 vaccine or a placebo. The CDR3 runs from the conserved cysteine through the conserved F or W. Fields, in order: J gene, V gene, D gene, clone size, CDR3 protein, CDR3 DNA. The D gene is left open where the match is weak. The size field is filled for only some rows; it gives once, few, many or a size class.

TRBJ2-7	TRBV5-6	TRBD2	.	CASSRSGSRREQYF	TGTGCCAGCAGCCGTAGCGGGAGTCGGCGCGAGCAGTACTTC
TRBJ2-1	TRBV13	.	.	CASSLRAGYNEQFF	TGTGCCAGCAGCTTAAGAGCGGGTTACAATGAGCAGTTCTTC
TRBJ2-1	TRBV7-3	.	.	CASSLYGQGRNEQFF	TGTGCCAGCAGCCTATATGGCCAGGGGCGCAATGAGCAGTTCTTC
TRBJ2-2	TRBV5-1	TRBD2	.	CASSLELATNTGELFF	TGCGCCAGCAGCTTGGAACTAGCGACGAACACCGGGGAGCTGTTTTTT
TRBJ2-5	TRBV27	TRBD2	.	CASSLYPSGIPETQYF	TGTGCCAGCAGTTTATATCCTAGCGGGATCCCGGAGACCCAGTACTTC
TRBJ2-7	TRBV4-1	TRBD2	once	CASSQAGVSGRAYEQYF	TGCGCCAGCAGCCAAGCTGGGGTTAGCGGGAGGGCCTACGAGCAGTACTTC
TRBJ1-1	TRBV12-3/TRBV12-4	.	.	CASSLRLGAFF	TGTGCCAGCAGTTTACGGTTAGGAGCTTTCTTT
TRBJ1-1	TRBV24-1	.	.	CATRRRGDTEAFF	TGTGCCACCAGGCGACGGGGGGACACTGAAGCTTTCTTT
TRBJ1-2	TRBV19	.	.	CASSPGGGAGYTF	TGTGCCAGTAGCCCGGGGGGGGGCGCTGGCTACACCTTC
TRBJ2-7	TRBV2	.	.	CASKAGGGTYEQYF	TGTGCCAGCAAGGCCGGGGGTGGCACCTACGAGCAGTACTTC
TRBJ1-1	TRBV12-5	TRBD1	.	CASGPWTGNTEAFF	TGTGCTAGTGGTCCCTGGACAGGAAACACTGAAGCTTTCTTT
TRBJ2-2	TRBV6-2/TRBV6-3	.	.	CASSRPPGELFF	TGTGCCAGCAGCCGGCCCCCCGGGGAGCTGTTTTTT
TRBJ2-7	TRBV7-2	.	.	CASSPGGVSYEQYF	TGTGCCAGCAGCCCAGGGGGGGTATCCTACGAGCAGTACTTC
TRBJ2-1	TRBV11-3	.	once	CASSLYGPSYNEQFF	TGTGCCAGCAGCTTATACGGCCCCTCCTACAATGAGCAGTTCTTC
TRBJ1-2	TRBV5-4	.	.	CASSLNRAYGYTF	TGTGCCAGCAGCTTGAACCGAGCCTATGGCTACACCTTC
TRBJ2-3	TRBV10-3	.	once	CAISGGKRGTDTQYF	TGTGCCATCAGTGGGGGAAAAAGGGGCACAGATACGCAGTATTTT
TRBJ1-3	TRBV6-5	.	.	CASRGGSSGNTIYF	TGTGCCAGCCGGGGGGGCAGCTCTGGAAACACCATATATTTT
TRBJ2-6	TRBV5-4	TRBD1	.	CASSLGQGKAGANVLTF	TGTGCCAGCAGCCTAGGACAGGGTAAGGCTGGGGCCAACGTCCTGACTTTC
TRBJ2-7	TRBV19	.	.	CASSSDRDKMEF	TGTGCCAGTAGTTCCGACCGGGACAAGATGGAATTC
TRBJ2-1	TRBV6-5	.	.	CASSSLLGGNNEQFF	TGTGCCAGCAGTTCCCTACTTGGGGGGAACAATGAGCAGTTCTTC
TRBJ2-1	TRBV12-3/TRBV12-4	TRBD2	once	CASSLREVAEQFF	TGTGCCAGCAGTTTACGGGAGGTCGCTGAGCAGTTCTTC
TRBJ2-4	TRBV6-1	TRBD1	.	CASSAQGALAKNIQYF	TGTGCCAGCAGTGCACAGGGGGCCTTAGCCAAAAACATTCAGTACTTC
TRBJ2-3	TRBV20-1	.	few	CSASVGDTQYF	TGCAGTGCTAGTGTTGGGGATACGCAGTATTTT
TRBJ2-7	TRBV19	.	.	CASSQRVLSGEQYF	TGTGCCAGTAGTCAAAGGGTTTTATCGGGGGAGCAGTACTTC
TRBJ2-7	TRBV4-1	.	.	CASSQDIQSAYEQYF	TGCGCCAGCAGCCAAGATATCCAGTCGGCCTACGAGCAGTACTTC
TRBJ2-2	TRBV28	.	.	CASSSIGELFF	TGTGCCAGCAGTTCGATAGGGGAGCTGTTTTTT
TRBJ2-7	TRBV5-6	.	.	CASRHTSGVLWDYEQYF	TGTGCCAGCCGGCATACTTCAGGGGTTCTCTGGGATTACGAGCAGTACTTC
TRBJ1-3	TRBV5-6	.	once	CASSLVGQLLFGNTIYF	TGTGCCAGCAGCTTGGTCGGACAGCTCCTTTTTGGAAACACCATATATTTT